Given below is one T cell receptor beta chain in context. The CDR3 is made up of 18 amino acids. CDR1 is LGHDT and CDR2 is YNNKEL in the germline V gene (reference sequence). J lost 3 bases, V lost 4 bases, and 16 bases had no gene match. The sample originates from a study of blood T cell repertoires in COVID-19. Source study methods: The assay estimated nucleated cells by amplifying reference gene primers. Generated by immunoSEQ multiplex PCR, the TCRdb table keeps only in-frame clones and is missing some. V and J calls and clone size are given by that table; D and trimming were obtained from the DNA. The table has 200,000 to 300,000 clones, under 90% seen once. Adults between about 18 and 95 years of age took part from 24 US areas. Recovered status in Cohort 3 required two negative PCRs, clearance, or symptom resolution.

The J gene is TRBJ1-2, the V gene TRBV3-1 (or the pseudogene TRBV3-2); 8 positions match TRBD1. Material for sequencing was PBMCs or T cells enriched from blood (not recorded which). This TCR derives from a man in his forties who had recovered from COVID-19. The CDR3 loop is CASSLQGAQRGLDYGYTF. The CDR3 bases are TGTGCCAGCAGCCTTCAGGGGGCGCAGAGGGGATTGGACTATGGCTACACCTTC.